What follows are 18 T cell receptor beta chains derived from one specimen sequenced in a study of PD-1 blockade in classical Hodgkin lymphoma. Relapse after autologous stem cell transplantation occurred in every patient, and brentuximab vedotin exposure varied. Sequencing used immunoSEQ multiplex PCR; TCRdb keeps in-frame clones, though not all of them. The sample records 95,000 to 100,000 clones, around 89% being singletons. The input for sequencing was peripheral blood mononuclear cells (PBMCs), taken before the second cycle of nivolumab. These receptors all come from a human donor with classical Hodgkin lymphoma.

The rearrangement links TRBV6-6 to TRBJ2-5; possible D gene TRBD2, 5 bases. Trimming removed 7 bases from V and 0 bases from J, with 12 bases in between. CDR1 MNHNY and CDR2 SVGAGI come from the germline V gene (reference sequence). This CDR3 comprises 14 residues. DNA of the CDR3: TGTGCCAGCAACCGAGGGCGGGACCAAGAGACCCAGTACTTC. It encodes CASNRGRDQETQYF.

The V call is TRBV5-1, the J call TRBJ2-3, with 10 bases aligning to TRBD2. The V segment lost 5 bases and the J segment 2 bases; nucleotides outside the gene matches: 11. This CDR3 comprises 17 residues. Germline CDR1 reads SGHRS; CDR2 reads YFSETQ. For the CDR3, the DNA is TGCGCCAGCAGGAGGGAAACTAGCGGGGTTAACACAGATACGCAGTATTTT. It translates to CASRRETSGVNTDTQYF.

The rearrangement joins TRBV4-1 to TRBJ1-1, with a weak D call TRBD1 (6 bases). There are 18 residues in the CDR3. Germline V lookup: CDR1 MGHRA, CDR2 YSYEKL. V lost 0 bases to trimming and J lost 2 bases, with 19 bases between them. The CDR3, as DNA: TGCGCCAGCAGCCAAGATAGGGGACAAGGGAACCTCAACACTGAAGCTTTCTTT. It encodes CASSQDRGQGNLNTEAFF.

This chain links TRBV2 with TRBJ2-5; 8 nucleotides match TRBD2. CDR3 length: 14 amino acids. Germline V lookup: CDR1 SNHLY, CDR2 FYNNEI. The V segment lost 4 bases and the J segment 7 bases; nucleotides outside the gene matches: 8. The CDR3 protein is CASSGGTSDGTQYF. DNA for the CDR3: TGTGCCAGCAGTGGGGGGACTAGTGATGGGACCCAGTACTTC.

Points on this clone: One junction end disagrees with the germline gene, perhaps due to a read error. The same CDR3 arises from other DNA sequences in this sample as well. This chain uses TRBV18 with TRBJ2-7, with TRBD2 matching 11 bases. The CDR3 has 15 residues. Germline V CDR1 and CDR2: KGHSH, LQKENI. The CDR3 bases are TGTGCCAGCTCACCAACTAGCGGGGGTTCCTACGAGCAGTATTTC. This codes for CASSPTSGGSYEQYF.

This chain links TRBV7-7 with TRBJ2-5; D may be TRBD2 (5 bases). The CDR3 sequence is 14 residues long. The germline V gene has CDR1 SSHAT and CDR2 FNYEAQ (reference sequence). The V and J ends lost 2 bases and 0 bases respectively, with 7 bases between them. This CDR3 reads CASSLTGYQETQYF. In DNA form, the CDR3 reads TGTGCCAGCAGCTTAACGGGATACCAAGAGACCCAGTACTTC.

The CDR3 reads CASSFGTGATYEQYF. The CDR3 DNA is TGCGCCAGCAGCTTTGGAACAGGGGCTACCTACGAGCAGTACTTC. The rearrangement links TRBV5-1 to TRBJ2-7; TRBD1 matches at 7 bases. The CDR3 is 15 amino acids. Looked up from germline, CDR1 is SGHRS and CDR2 is YFSETQ. V lost 2 bases to trimming and J lost 2 bases; unmatched junction nucleotides: 7.

The J gene is TRBJ2-3, the V gene TRBV29-1; 7 bases fit TRBD2. CDR1 is SQVTM, CDR2 ANQGSEA, per germline. Trimming took 4 bases from V and 6 from J; bases not matched to a gene: 10. The CDR3 length is 14 residues. CDR3 amino acids: CSVGLLGGLDTQYF. DNA for the CDR3: TGCAGCGTTGGTCTGCTGGGGGGGTTGGATACGCAGTATTTT.

The rearrangement joins TRBV7-9 to TRBJ2-7, with 9 bases aligning to TRBD1. The CDR3 totals 14 residues. The germline gives CDR1 SEHNR, CDR2 FQNEAQ (reference sequence). V was clipped by 5 bases and J by 9 bases; unmatched bases: 11. The CDR3 protein is CASSQGQGPAGQYF. CDR3 DNA sequence: TGTGCCAGCAGCCAGGGACAGGGTCCCGCCGGGCAGTACTTC.

This clone was seen more than once but under ten times. This rearrangement joins TRBV29-1 to TRBJ2-4, with 7 bases fitting TRBD1. The CDR3 covers 16 residues. The V segment lost 0 bases and the J segment 2 bases; nucleotides outside the gene matches: 7. From germline, CDR1 is SQVTM and CDR2 ANQGSEA. CDR3 coding DNA: TGCAGCGTTGAAGATAGAGGGGGCCGAACCAAAAACATTCAGTACTTC. It translates to CSVEDRGGRTKNIQYF. Full variable domain (remainder filled in from reference TRBV29-1 and TRBJ2-4): SAVISQKPSRDICQRGTSLTIQCQVDSQVTMMFWYRQQPGQSLTLIATANQGSEATYESGFVIDKFPISRPNLTFSTLTVSNMSPEDSSIYLCSVEDRGGRTKNIQYFGAGTRLSVL.

V usage is TRBV18 and J usage is TRBJ1-1; the D gene is possibly TRBD1 (5 bases). Germline assignment: CDR1 KGHSH and CDR2 LQKENI. Deletions cut 5 bases from V and 1 base from J, with 8 bases between. The CDR3 extends over 13 amino acids. CDR3 protein: CASSTTENTEAFF. The CDR3 region has the DNA TGTGCCAGCTCAACGACAGAGAACACTGAAGCTTTCTTT.

The chain is built from TRBV6-5 and TRBJ2-2, with D perhaps TRBD1 (5 bases). V dropped 4 bases and J dropped 6 bases, with 12 bases sitting between them. Looked up from germline, CDR1 is MNHEY and CDR2 is SVGAGI. The CDR3 has 14 residues. CDR3 DNA sequence: TGTGCCAGCAGTTCGACAGACCCATCCGGGGAGCTGTTTTTT. It yields the protein CASSSTDPSGELFF.

This chain joins TRBV7-9 and TRBJ2-7; D is undetermined. Germline CDR1 is SEHNR and CDR2 is FQNEAQ (reference sequence). V was cut by 5 bases and J by 6 bases, with 20 bases left in between. The CDR3 extends over 15 amino acids. CDR3 amino acids: CASSMVPGPRPEQYF. As DNA, the CDR3 is TGTGCCAGCAGCATGGTCCCCGGGCCCCGGCCCGAGCAGTACTTC.

The chain employs TRBV4-3 and TRBJ1-2; D is perhaps TRBD1 (6 bases). Trimming removed 0 bases at V and 7 bases at J, with 18 bases between. The germline V gene encodes CDR1 LGHNA and CDR2 YSLEER. CDR3 size: 16 residues. CDR3 protein: CASSQESTSTGFGYTF. The CDR3 region has the DNA TGCGCCAGCAGCCAAGAGTCGACAAGCACAGGGTTTGGCTACACCTTC.

The chain employs TRBV29-1 and TRBJ2-5, with TRBD2 identical over 12 bases. Trimming cost V 4 bases and J 2 bases; bases outside gene matches: 2. Germline V gene sequence: CDR1 SQVTM, CDR2 ANQGSEA. CDR3 length: 14 residues. CDR3: CSVVGLAGQETQYF. In DNA, the CDR3 is TGCAGCGTTGTGGGACTAGCGGGTCAAGAGACCCAGTACTTC. The complete variable domain, with remaining parts taken from reference TRBV29-1 and TRBJ2-5, reads SAVISQKPSRDICQRGTSLTIQCQVDSQVTMMFWYRQQPGQSLTLIATANQGSEATYESGFVIDKFPISRPNLTFSTLTVSNMSPEDSSIYLCSVVGLAGQETQYFGPGTRLLVL.

This chain joins TRBV25-1 and TRBJ2-5, with 9 bases that match TRBD2. After removal of 2 bases from V and 3 bases from J, the junction contained 7 bases not matched to a gene. CDR1 and CDR2 from the germline V gene are MGHDK and SYGVNS. CDR3 length equals 16 residues. Here the CDR3 reads CASSEIAGGKKETQYF. The CDR3 DNA sequence: TGTGCCAGCAGTGAAATCGCGGGGGGGAAGAAAGAGACCCAGTACTTC.

CDR3 residues: CASSLGGQGYNEQFF. CDR3 in DNA: TGTGCCAGCAGCTTAGGGGGACAGGGATACAATGAGCAGTTCTTC. The V call is TRBV7-2, the J call TRBJ2-1, with TRBD1 matching 9 bases. Germline-derived CDR1 and CDR2 are SGHTA and FQGNSA. This CDR3 has 15 amino acids. The junction had 2 bases not matched to a gene; V was cut back by 1 base and J by 4 bases.

This sequence joins TRBV28 and TRBJ2-3, with 11 bases that match TRBD2. CDR1 and CDR2 from the germline V gene are MDHEN and SYDVKM. This CDR3 comprises 18 residues. V was clipped by 7 bases and J by 0 bases; unmatched bases: 12. CDR3 loop: CASTTIIAGGPSTDTQYF. Here the CDR3 DNA reads TGTGCCAGCACCACAATTATAGCGGGGGGGCCTAGCACAGATACGCAGTATTTT.